This TCR beta chain appears in the sequencing data of a study of blood T cell repertoires in COVID-19. Overall study context: The analysed material was cDNA or gDNA that came from T cells, B-cell-depleted T cells, or PBMCs.

Original data processing: Nucleated cell counts were estimated from reference gene primer amplification. Produced via immunoSEQ multiplex PCR; TCRdb's table is partial and in-frame only. The DNA gave D and trimming, while V, J and clone size come from that table. The data show roughly 200,000 clones, approximately 79% seen once. The TCR originated in a man aged 50 or older who had recovered from COVID-19. Sequences were obtained from peripheral blood.

The CDR3 here is CASSQDHRGLREKLFF. The CDR3 DNA sequence: TGTGCCAGCAGCCAAGACCACAGGGGGCTGAGGGAAAAACTGTTTTTT. V and J are TRBV4-2 and TRBJ1-4; 9 nucleotides line up with TRBD1. V was clipped by 0 bases and J by 8 bases; unmatched bases: 7. The length of the CDR3 is 16 residues. Germline V CDR1 and CDR2: LGHNA, YNFKEQ.